A single sample gave rise to the 30 T cell receptor beta chains below, sequenced in a study of T cell responses to AZD1222 COVID-19 vaccine. This table comes from immunoSEQ multiplex PCR, and its TCRdb copy is limited to in-frame clones, with some not included. The repertoire holds about 140,000 clones, with around 90% as singletons. The sample in question was peripheral blood, obtained on day 0 of AZD1222 vaccination. Source of these receptors: an adult in good health.

V usage is TRBV11-3 and J usage is TRBJ2-1; no reliable D call. CDR1 SGHNT and CDR2 YENEEA come from the germline V gene. The V end was cut by 0 bases, the J end by 7 bases, with 7 bases between. The CDR3 covers 13 residues. The CDR3 sequence is CASSLDRQNEQFF. CDR3 DNA: TGTGCCAGCAGCTTAGACCGTCAAAATGAGCAGTTCTTC.

V usage is TRBV15 and J usage is TRBJ2-3; 7 positions match TRBD2. With V trimmed by 1 base and J by 0 bases, 1 base remained unmatched. The CDR3 is made up of 15 amino acids. Germline assignment: CDR1 LNHNV and CDR2 YYDKDF (reference sequence). Here the CDR3 DNA reads TGTGCCACCAGCAGAGTCGGGGGGAGCACAGATACGCAGTATTTT. Translation: CATSRVGGSTDTQYF.

This clone was counted once. CDR3 sequence: CASSYSHNQPQHF. CDR3 nucleotides: TGTGCCAGCAGTTACTCTCACAATCAGCCCCAGCATTTT. V and J are TRBV6-5 and TRBJ1-5, with D hard to call. The CDR3 is 13 residues long. V was shortened by 0 bases and J by 3 bases, with 3 bases between the two germline ends. CDR1 and CDR2 (germline): MNHEY, SVGAGI.

The V call is TRBV7-9, the J call TRBJ1-2; no definite D call. V gave up 7 bases and J gave up 4 bases, with 16 bases separating them. The CDR3 totals 14 residues. Germline V gene lookup returns CDR1 SEHNR and CDR2 FQNEAQ (reference sequence). The CDR3 DNA is TGTGCCAGCAACAGTGGGTTAGGGTCCTATGGCTACACCTTC. Residues: CASNSGLGSYGYTF.

Comment on this clone: The same CDR3 can be traced to other DNA sequences in this sample. The rearrangement uses TRBV5-1 and TRBJ1-6; TRBD1 might be the D (6 bases). Per the germline V gene, CDR1 is SGHRS and CDR2 is YFSETQ. This CDR3 is built from 16 residues. Deletions cut 4 bases from V and 0 bases from J, with 11 bases between. The CDR3 spells CASSKTGDSYNSPLHF. The CDR3 DNA reads TGCGCCAGCAGCAAGACAGGTGACTCCTATAATTCACCCCTCCACTTT.

This clone was observed once. V and J are TRBV28 and TRBJ2-7; the match to TRBD2 covers 7 bases. The CDR3 is made up of 16 amino acids. Looked up from germline, CDR1 is MDHEN and CDR2 is SYDVKM. V shed 5 bases and J 4 bases; nucleotides not matched to a gene: 14. The CDR3 spells CASSPGMGREVYEQYF. Here the CDR3 DNA reads TGTGCCAGCAGTCCGGGGATGGGGAGGGAAGTTTACGAGCAGTACTTC.

This sequence joins TRBV3-1 (or the pseudogene TRBV3-2) and TRBJ2-1; tentatively, D is TRBD2 (5 bases). Germline-derived CDR1 and CDR2 are LGHDT and YNNKEL (reference sequence). This CDR3 has 16 amino acids. Trimming pared 1 base from V and 0 bases from J, leaving 10 bases between. The CDR3 is CASSQAERTSYNEQFF. CDR3 coding DNA: TGTGCCAGCAGCCAAGCGGAGCGGACCTCCTACAATGAGCAGTTCTTC.

The chain links TRBV7-9 to TRBJ2-2; 7 bases align to TRBD1. Unmatched junction bases numbered 4, after V lost 5 bases and J lost 1 base. This CDR3 is built from 15 residues. The V gene's germline CDR1 is SEHNR and CDR2 FQNEAQ (reference sequence). The CDR3 reads CASSDRAGNTGELFF. Here the CDR3 DNA reads TGTGCCAGCAGCGACAGGGCAGGGAACACCGGGGAGCTGTTTTTT.

The genes are TRBV27 and TRBJ1-3; D uncertain. The germline V and J ends were trimmed by 4 bases and 3 bases, with 10 bases remaining between them. The CDR3 length is 14 residues. CDR1 and CDR2 (germline): MNHEY, SMNVEV (reference sequence). DNA of the CDR3: TGTGCCAGCAGTTCAGTTCTCTTTGGAAACACCATATATTTT. It translates to CASSSVLFGNTIYF.

The rearrangement uses TRBV6-6 and TRBJ2-2; D ambiguous. Germline V gene lookup returns CDR1 MNHNY and CDR2 SVGAGI (reference sequence). The germline V and J ends were trimmed by 8 bases and 4 bases, with 5 bases remaining between them. The CDR3 covers 11 residues. For the CDR3, the DNA is TGTGCCAGCTACGGCACCGGGGAGCTGTTTTTT. Residues: CASYGTGELFF.

The chain recombines TRBV19 with TRBJ1-5, with a possible D match to TRBD1 (6 bases). This CDR3 region has 16 residues. CDR1 LNHDA and CDR2 SQIVND come from the germline V gene (reference sequence). V lost 3 bases, J lost 0 bases, and 12 bases lay in between. CDR3 residues: CASSIGRGISNQPQHF. The CDR3 nucleotides read TGTGCCAGTAGTATTGGCAGGGGAATTAGCAATCAGCCCCAGCATTTT.

V is TRBV27 and J is TRBJ1-4; 10 bases are a match to TRBD1. Germline V gives CDR1 MNHEY, CDR2 SMNVEV (reference sequence). Germline trimming cut 5 bases from V and 7 bases from J; bases unmatched to any gene: 10. The CDR3 covers 16 residues. CDR3 sequence (DNA): TGTGCCAGCAGTACGACCCGACAGGGGGCCGGTGAAAAACTGTTTTTT. This encodes CASSTTRQGAGEKLFF. The whole variable domain, filled in from reference TRBV27 and TRBJ1-4, reads EAQVTQNPRYLITVTGKKLTVTCSQNMNHEYMSWYRQDPGLGLRQIYYSMNVEVTDKGDVPEGYKVSRKEKRNFPLILESPSPNQTSLYFCASSTTRQGAGEKLFFGSGTQLSVL.

The chain combines TRBV5-1 with TRBJ2-7; 12 nucleotides agree with TRBD2. The V segment lost 4 bases and the J segment 3 bases; nucleotides outside the gene matches: 5. CDR3 size: 15 residues. Per the germline V gene, CDR1 is SGHRS and CDR2 is YFSETQ. The CDR3 DNA follows: TGCGCCAGCAGCCTCACTAGCGGGGGGTACTACGAGCAGTACTTC. Translating it yields CASSLTSGGYYEQYF.

The J gene is TRBJ2-7, the V gene TRBV5-1; possibly TRBD2 for D (5 bases). The CDR3 covers 12 residues. The germline gives CDR1 SGHRS, CDR2 YFSETQ. The V gene lost 10 bases and the J gene lost 2 bases, with 13 bases spanning the gap. In DNA form, the CDR3 reads TGCGCCTCCTCGGAGGAGGCCTACGAGCAGTACTTC. Translated: CASSEEAYEQYF.

This sequence joins TRBV6-4 and TRBJ1-1, with D unclear. Trimming pared 6 bases from V and 3 bases from J, leaving 14 bases between. Germline V gene sequence: CDR1 MRHNA, CDR2 SNTAGT. CDR3 length: 14 residues. CDR3: CASRSTRWYTEAFF. The CDR3 DNA sequence: TGTGCCAGCAGGTCCACTAGGTGGTACACTGAAGCTTTCTTT.

The chain recombines TRBV7-6 with TRBJ2-2; D is unresolved. This CDR3 comprises 15 residues. Per germline, CDR1 SGHVS and CDR2 FNYEAQ. V was trimmed by 1 base and J by 6 bases, leaving 12 bases between them. The CDR3: CASSLETRAPGELFF. The CDR3 nucleotides read TGTGCCAGCAGCTTAGAGACTCGGGCTCCCGGGGAGCTGTTTTTT.

In its sample, this clone was seen once. The rearrangement links TRBV5-4 to TRBJ1-1, with TRBD1 matching 7 bases. J gave up 5 bases and V 0 bases, and 7 bases lay outside the gene matches. The CDR3 covers 15 residues. CDR1 is SGHNT and CDR2 is YYREEE in the germline V gene (reference sequence). The CDR3 sequence is CASSLDGGGRTEAFF. The CDR3, as DNA: TGTGCCAGCAGCTTGGACGGAGGGGGCCGAACTGAAGCTTTCTTT. The full variable domain, rest sourced from reference TRBV5-4 and TRBJ1-1, is ETGVTQSPTHLIKTRGQQVTLRCSSQSGHNTVSWYQQALGQGPQFIFQYYREEENGRGNFPPRFSGLQFPNYSSELNVNALELDDSALYLCASSLDGGGRTEAFFGQGTRLTVV.

The chain combines TRBV28 with TRBJ1-2; D not certain. The germline CDR1 and CDR2 sequences are MDHEN and SYDVKM. There are 15 residues in the CDR3. V lost 5 bases and J lost 4, with 17 bases in between. The CDR3 region is CASSPSSGLSYGYTF. The DNA for the CDR3 is TGTGCCAGCAGTCCCTCCAGTGGGCTGAGCTATGGCTACACCTTC.

This chain joins TRBV28 and TRBJ1-3, with no clear D. Germline V CDR1 and CDR2: MDHEN, SYDVKM. The CDR3 is 16 amino acids. V lost 3 bases and J lost 7, with 19 bases in between. As DNA, the CDR3 is TGTGCCAGCAGTTTTTCCCCGGTCGGGGTTGGGAACACCATATATTTT. Its protein is CASSFSPVGVGNTIYF.

This clone was seen just once. The genes are TRBV6-6 and TRBJ2-4; 8 nucleotides line up with TRBD1. CDR1 is MNHNY and CDR2 is SVGAGI in the germline V gene (reference sequence). The CDR3 is made up of 16 amino acids. Losses at the gene ends were 6 bases for V and 5 bases for J; bases not matched to a gene: 12. The CDR3 bases are TGTGCCAGCAGGGTCCTCGGGACAGGCTTGGAAAACATTCAGTACTTC. Translation: CASRVLGTGLENIQYF.

The CDR3 bases are TGTGCCAGCAGCCGAGGGGGGCGCAAAAGGGGAGAGACCCAGTACTTC. As protein: CASSRGGRKRGETQYF. The chain is built from TRBV11-3 and TRBJ2-5; D is possibly TRBD1 or TRBD2 (6 bases each). V was shortened by 5 bases and J by 4 bases, with 20 bases between the two germline ends. Germline values: CDR1 SGHNT, CDR2 YENEEA. The CDR3 sequence is 16 residues long.

The chain links TRBV15 to TRBJ2-1, with 8 nucleotides matching TRBD1. J lost 7 bases, V lost 0 bases, and 11 bases had no gene match. CDR3 length equals 17 residues. Germline values: CDR1 LNHNV, CDR2 YYDKDF (reference sequence). CDR3 sequence: CATSRDRGRGPGNEQFF. Written as DNA, the CDR3 is TGTGCCACCAGCAGAGATCGAGGCAGGGGGCCTGGGAATGAGCAGTTCTTC.

The chain uses TRBV4-2 and TRBJ2-2, with TRBD1 identical over 10 bases. In germline, CDR1 is LGHNA, CDR2 YNFKEQ. This CDR3 region has 16 residues. The trim removed 2 bases at V and 7 bases at J, leaving 7 bases unmatched. CDR3: CASSQSTGGASGELFF. The CDR3 nucleotides are TGTGCCAGCAGCCAATCGACAGGGGGCGCAAGCGGGGAGCTGTTTTTT.

The rearrangement links TRBV5-6 to TRBJ2-5; maybe TRBD1 (6 bases). This CDR3 spans 14 amino acids. With 2 bases removed from V and 4 bases from J, the gap between germline ends came to 12 bases. CDR1 is SGHDT and CDR2 is YYEEEE in the germline V gene. The CDR3, as DNA: TGTGCCAGCAGCTTAAAGGGGGTCGGAGAGACCCAGTACTTC. Amino acid sequence: CASSLKGVGETQYF. The complete variable domain, with remaining parts taken from reference TRBV5-6 and TRBJ2-5, reads DAGVTQSPTHLIKTRGQQVTLRCSPKSGHDTVSWYQQALGQGPQFIFQYYEEEERQRGNFPDRFSGHQFPNYSSELNVNALLLGDSALYLCASSLKGVGETQYFGPGTRLLVL.

The chain couples TRBV3-1 (or the pseudogene TRBV3-2) to TRBJ2-3; 7 bases fit TRBD2. V was pared by 4 bases and J by 0 bases, with 4 bases of the junction left unmatched. The length of the CDR3 is 15 residues. Per the germline V gene, CDR1 is LGHDT and CDR2 is YNNKEL (reference sequence). The CDR3 nucleotides are TGTGCCAGCAGCCCTGGACTAGACAGCACAGATACGCAGTATTTT. Amino acids: CASSPGLDSTDTQYF.

CDR3 nucleotide sequence: TGTGCCAGCATCACAGGGGGCGCAGCTAACTATGGCTACACCTTC. Amino acids: CASITGGAANYGYTF. The rearrangement uses TRBV7-2 and TRBJ1-2; TRBD1 matches 9 bases. The CDR3 runs to 15 residues. The germline V gene has CDR1 SGHTA and CDR2 FQGNSA. Losses at the gene ends were 7 bases for V and 0 bases for J; bases not matched to a gene: 6.

V usage is TRBV6-5 and J usage is TRBJ1-2; D is uncertain. The CDR3 totals 13 residues. The V end lost 7 bases, the J end lost 2 bases, and 11 bases lay between the germline ends. Germline V lookup: CDR1 MNHEY, CDR2 SVGAGI. The CDR3: CASNSPPNYGYTF. CDR3 nucleotides: TGTGCCAGCAATTCACCACCGAACTATGGCTACACCTTC.

This rearrangement joins TRBV5-1 to TRBJ1-2; D is ambiguous. Trimming removed 0 bases from V and 8 bases from J, with 17 bases in between. Germline V gives CDR1 SGHRS, CDR2 YFSETQ. CDR3 size: 15 residues. The CDR3 coding sequence is TGCGCCAGCAGCTTGGGGCAGGAAGTGTTAGGCGGCTACACCTTC. This codes for CASSLGQEVLGGYTF.

This rearrangement joins TRBV3-1 (or the pseudogene TRBV3-2) to TRBJ1-2, with D unclear. Trimming stripped 1 base from V and 5 bases from J, with 20 bases between. Germline V gene sequence: CDR1 LGHDT, CDR2 YNNKEL (reference sequence). The CDR3 is made up of 17 amino acids. CDR3 sequence reads: CASSQGLQDFHPYGYTF. The CDR3 bases are TGTGCCAGCAGCCAAGGGTTGCAGGACTTCCACCCATATGGCTACACCTTC.

Written as DNA, the CDR3 is TGTGCCAGCAGTCCGTCGGACGGTTACTATGGCTACACCTTC. Its translation: CASSPSDGYYGYTF. V gene TRBV6-5 combines with J gene TRBJ1-2; D not resolved. CDR1 and CDR2 from the germline V gene are MNHEY and SVGAGI. This CDR3 has 14 amino acids. Trimming left V 5 bases short and J 3 bases short, with 13 bases between.